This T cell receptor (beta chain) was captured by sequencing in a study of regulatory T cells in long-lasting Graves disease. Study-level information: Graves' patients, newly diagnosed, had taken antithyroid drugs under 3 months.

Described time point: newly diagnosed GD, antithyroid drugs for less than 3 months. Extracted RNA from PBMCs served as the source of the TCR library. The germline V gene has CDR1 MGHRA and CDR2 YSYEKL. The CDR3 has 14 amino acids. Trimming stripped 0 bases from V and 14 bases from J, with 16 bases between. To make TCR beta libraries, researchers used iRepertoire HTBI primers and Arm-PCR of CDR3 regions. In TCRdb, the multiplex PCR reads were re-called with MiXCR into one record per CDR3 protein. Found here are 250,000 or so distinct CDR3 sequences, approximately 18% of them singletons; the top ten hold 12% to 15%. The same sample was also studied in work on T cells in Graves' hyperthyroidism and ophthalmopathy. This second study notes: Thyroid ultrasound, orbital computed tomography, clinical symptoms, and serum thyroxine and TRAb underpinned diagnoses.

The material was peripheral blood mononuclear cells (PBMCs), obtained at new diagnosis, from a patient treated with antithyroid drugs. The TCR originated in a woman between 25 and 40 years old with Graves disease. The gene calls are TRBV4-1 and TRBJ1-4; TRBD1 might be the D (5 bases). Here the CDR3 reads CASSQDWGRSSLFF. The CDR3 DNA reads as TGCGCCAGCAGCCAAGATTGGGGACGTAGTTCCCTGTTTTTT.